One and the same sample provided the 23 T cell receptor beta chains below, sequenced in a study of T cells in Graves' hyperthyroidism and ophthalmopathy. RNA transcripts provided the source from which TCR beta CDR3 regions were amplified. The HTBI primer set drove a first-round RT-PCR of the TCR CDR3. TCRdb re-analysed the multiplex PCR reads in MiXCR, keeping a single row per CDR3 protein. The sample lists approximately 410,000 distinct CDR3 sequences, approximately 15% seen once, with 5.3% in the top ten. The sample comprised blood. These receptors all stem from a woman aged 18-29 years with Graves' hyperthyroidism.

The sample holds many counts of this clonotype. The rearrangement links TRBV2 to TRBJ1-1; the D is unclear. There are 12 residues in the CDR3. Trimming pared 2 bases from V and 8 bases from J, leaving 9 bases between. Looked up from germline, CDR1 is SNHLY and CDR2 is FYNNEI. CDR3 sequence (DNA): TGTGCCAGCAGTGAATGGGCCAAGGAAGCTTTCTTT. Protein product: CASSEWAKEAFF.

This clonotype was found many times. This chain connects TRBV7-9 to TRBJ2-1; no clear D gene. The germline gives CDR1 SEHNR, CDR2 FQNEAQ (reference sequence). Trimming left V 2 bases short and J 10 bases short, with 9 bases between. The CDR3 sequence is 12 residues long. Written as DNA, the CDR3 is TGTGCCAGCAGCTTAATGGAGACCGAGCAGTTCTTC. Translated: CASSLMETEQFF. The full variable domain, its missing parts supplied by reference TRBV7-9 and TRBJ2-1, is DTGVSQNPRHKITKRGQNVTFRCDPISEHNRLYWYRQTLGQGPEFLTYFQNEAQLEKSRLLSDRFSAERPKGSFSTLEIQRTEQGDSAMYLCASSLMETEQFFGPGTRLTVL.

In this sample, this clonotype turned up many times. The chain has TRBV12-3 or TRBV12-4 and TRBJ2-7; 8 bases are a match to TRBD2. The CDR3 length is 14 residues. The J segment lost 0 bases and the V segment lost 10 bases, leaving 8 bases of the junction unmatched. The CDR3 protein is CATAGLASSYEQYF. The DNA for the CDR3 is TGTGCCACCGCTGGACTAGCTAGCTCCTACGAGCAGTACTTC.

This clonotype was seen many times. V is TRBV3-1 and J is TRBJ1-1; 7 nucleotides agree with TRBD1. The CDR3 loop spans 14 amino acids. The germline V gene has CDR1 LGHDT and CDR2 YNNKEL (reference sequence). V was clipped by 5 bases and J by 1 base; unmatched bases: 4. As DNA, the CDR3 is TGTGCCAGCAGCACCGGGACAGAGAACACTGAAGCTTTCTTT. It is translated as CASSTGTENTEAFF.

The chain couples TRBV9 to TRBJ2-6; perhaps TRBD2 as D (6 bases). Trimming took 4 bases from V and 2 from J, leaving 16 bases between them. Germline V gene lookup returns CDR1 SGDLS and CDR2 YYNGEE. This CDR3 is built from 17 residues. CDR3 in DNA: TGTGCCAGCAGCTCCGCTCCGACTAGGCCTGGGGCCAACGTCCTGACTTTC. Protein product: CASSSAPTRPGANVLTF.

The rearrangement uses TRBV5-5 and TRBJ2-1; no firm D call. Per the germline V gene, CDR1 is SGHKS and CDR2 is YYEKEE (reference sequence). V was clipped by 0 bases and J by 3 bases, with 7 bases between them. The CDR3 loop spans 14 amino acids. The CDR3 nucleotides are TGTGCCAGCAGCTTGGACTCCATCTACAATGAGCAGTTCTTC. The encoded protein is CASSLDSIYNEQFF.

This clonotype has at least ten counts. The J gene is TRBJ2-5, the V gene TRBV20-1, with TRBD1 matching over 8 bases. The V segment lost 1 base and the J segment 4 bases; nucleotides outside the gene matches: 2. Germline lookup yields CDR1 DFQATT and CDR2 SNEGSKA (reference sequence). The CDR3 has 13 amino acids. The CDR3 loop reads CSARARGRETQYF. CDR3 nucleotides: TGCAGTGCTAGAGCCAGGGGGCGAGAGACCCAGTACTTC.

The chain is built from TRBV9 and TRBJ2-3; 8 bases map to TRBD2. V dropped 0 bases and J dropped 1; count of bases not matched to a gene: 7. The CDR3 is made up of 17 amino acids. CDR1 is SGDLS, CDR2 YYNGEE, per germline. The CDR3 DNA follows: TGTGCCAGCAGCGTAGGTCCAGCGGGAGTGGGCACAGATACGCAGTATTTT. Translating it yields CASSVGPAGVGTDTQYF.

A remark on this clonotype: Being one base from a much bigger clone, this may be a read error. The chain has TRBV7-3 and TRBJ1-2; no clear D. The V and J ends lost 5 bases and 1 base respectively, with 11 bases between them. This CDR3 comprises 14 residues. Germline-derived CDR1 and CDR2 are SGHTA and FQGTGA. The CDR3 reads CASSPVGSNYGYTF. As DNA, the CDR3 is TGTGCCAGCAGCCCCGTCGGCAGTAACTATGGCTACACCTTC.

This clonotype showed up many times. This chain uses TRBV7-2 with TRBJ2-1; TRBD1 is a possible D gene (6 bases). Germline V CDR1 and CDR2: SGHTA, FQGNSA. The V gene lost 1 base and the J gene lost 10 bases, with 11 bases spanning the gap. The length of the CDR3 is 13 residues. The DNA for the CDR3 is TGTGCCAGCAGCTTAGTGGTCGGACAGGAGCAGTTCTTC. Amino acids: CASSLVVGQEQFF. Using reference TRBV7-2 and TRBJ2-1 for the parts outside the CDR3, the full variable domain is GAGVSQSPSNKVTEKGKDVELRCDPISGHTALYWYRQSLGQGLEFLIYFQGNSAPDKSGLPSDRFSAERTGGSVSTLTIQRTQQEDSAVYLCASSLVVGQEQFFGPGTRLTVL.

In this sample, this clonotype turned up many times. The rearrangement joins TRBV15 to TRBJ1-1; D unclear. The germline gives CDR1 LNHNV, CDR2 YYDKDF (reference sequence). Deletions cut 0 bases from V and 6 bases from J, with 14 bases between. This CDR3 spans 15 amino acids. The CDR3 is CATSRDLPGRAEAFF. In DNA form, the CDR3 reads TGTGCCACCAGCAGAGATTTGCCAGGAAGGGCTGAAGCTTTCTTT.

CDR3 sequence (DNA): TGTGCCAGCAGCTTTCAGACGGAGGGGAACATTCAGTACTTC. This encodes CASSFQTEGNIQYF. The genes are TRBV5-4 and TRBJ2-4; D might be TRBD2 (6 bases). Germline values: CDR1 SGHNT, CDR2 YYREEE (reference sequence). V shed 2 bases and J shed 7 bases, with 13 bases lying between them. This CDR3 has 14 residues.

The chain carries TRBV24-1 and TRBJ1-1; 8 nucleotides line up with TRBD1. CDR1 KGHDR and CDR2 SFDVKD come from the germline V gene. Unmatched junction bases numbered 10, after V lost 8 bases and J lost 0 bases. The CDR3 is 16 amino acids. The CDR3 DNA reads as TGTGCCACCATGGCCGGGACAGGAATAATGAACACTGAAGCTTTCTTT. This codes for CATMAGTGIMNTEAFF.

This clonotype was recorded at least ten times. The chain employs TRBV7-3 and TRBJ2-7; 8 bases are shared with TRBD2. The J segment lost 7 bases and the V segment lost 5 bases, leaving 13 bases of the junction unmatched. Germline V gene sequence: CDR1 SGHTA, CDR2 FQGTGA. This CDR3 region has 15 residues. CDR3 sequence reads: CASSPSGTSMQEQYF. CDR3 nucleotides: TGTGCCAGCAGCCCCTCCGGGACTAGTATGCAGGAGCAGTACTTC.

This clonotype was counted ten times or more. This rearrangement joins TRBV28 to TRBJ1-6; 9 bases align to TRBD1. This CDR3 spans 15 amino acids. V dropped 6 bases and J dropped 4; count of bases not matched to a gene: 4. CDR1 MDHEN and CDR2 SYDVKM come from the germline V gene. CDR3 sequence: CASSGGTGYNSPLHF. The CDR3 bases are TGTGCCAGCAGCGGAGGGACAGGGTATAATTCACCCCTCCACTTT.

This chain uses TRBV7-9 with TRBJ2-2, with D hard to call. CDR1 and CDR2 from the germline V gene are SEHNR and FQNEAQ (reference sequence). The CDR3 runs to 15 residues. V shed 1 base and J shed 3 bases, with 9 bases lying between them. For the CDR3, the DNA is TGTGCCAGCAGCTTAGATTTACAGTACACCGGGGAGCTGTTTTTT. Its translation: CASSLDLQYTGELFF.

A note on this clonotype: A much larger clonotype is one base distant, so this may be a read error. The chain combines TRBV5-5 with TRBJ2-2, with D tentatively TRBD2 (6 bases). The CDR3 runs 15 residues. Germline-derived CDR1 and CDR2 are SGHKS and YYEKEE (reference sequence). The CDR3 nucleotides are TGTGCCAGCAGCTTGGAACGGGAGTTGGCCGGGGAGCTGGTTTTT. Translation gives CASSLERELAGELVF.

About this clonotype itself: Its ends do not fully match the called genes, so a read error is possible. The chain links TRBV29-1 to TRBJ2-2; perhaps TRBD2 as D (5 bases). This CDR3 has 13 residues. CDR1 and CDR2 from the germline V gene are SQVTM and ANQGSEA. As DNA, the CDR3 is TGCAGCGTTGTTACCACGAACACCGGGGAGCTGTTTTTC. This codes for CSVVTTNTGELFF.

This clonotype was found a few times. V is TRBV7-9 and J is TRBJ1-6, with 7 bases fitting TRBD1. The germline CDR1 and CDR2 sequences are SEHNR and FQNEAQ (reference sequence). Trimming took 2 bases from V and 8 from J; bases not matched to a gene: 9. The CDR3 consists of 16 residues. CDR3 amino acids: CASSLLPGGSDSPLHF. For the CDR3, the DNA is TGTGCCAGCAGCTTACTCCCAGGGGGTTCGGATTCACCCCTCCACTTT.

To note about this clonotype: Just one base apart from a much larger clone, this may be a read error. V gene TRBV11-1 combines with J gene TRBJ2-5, with D possibly TRBD2 on 5 matching bases. This CDR3 contains 14 residues. CDR1 SGHAT and CDR2 FQDESV come from the germline V gene (reference sequence). Trimming left V 2 bases short and J 2 bases short, with 9 bases between. The CDR3 DNA reads as TGTGCCAGCAGCTTACGTCCGGGACAAGAGACCCAGTACTTC. This codes for CASSLRPGQETQYF.

This clonotype was counted ten times or more. V usage is TRBV2 and J usage is TRBJ2-1; TRBD2 matches 13 bases. Germline CDR1 and CDR2: SNHLY and FYNNEI. The V segment lost 6 bases and the J segment 8 bases; nucleotides outside the gene matches: 7. This CDR3 spans 15 amino acids. The CDR3 nucleotides read TGTGCCAGCAGAGTCGGACTAGCGGGAGACGATGAGCAGTTCTTC. This codes for CASRVGLAGDDEQFF.

Only a few counts were recorded for this clonotype. The chain combines TRBV20-1 with TRBJ2-5, with D possibly matching TRBD2 (5 bases). The CDR3 totals 14 residues. The germline CDR1 and CDR2 sequences are DFQATT and SNEGSKA (reference sequence). Trimming left V 6 bases short and J 5 bases short, with 19 bases between. The CDR3 loop is CSAYYPGQRETQYF. DNA for the CDR3: TGCAGTGCCTACTATCCGGGCCAGCGGGAGACCCAGTACTTC.

The chain employs TRBV15 and TRBJ1-3; 10 bases line up with TRBD1. The CDR3 has 15 amino acids. Per the germline V gene, CDR1 is LNHNV and CDR2 is YYDKDF (reference sequence). V shed 3 bases, J shed 7 bases, and the junction held 6 bases outside the gene matches. CDR3 nucleotide sequence: TGTGCCACCAGCAGTGGGACAGGGGCGTTTAACACCATATATTTT. As protein: CATSSGTGAFNTIYF. Based on the CDR3 plus reference TRBV15 and TRBJ1-3, the full variable domain is DAMVIQNPRYQVTQFGKPVTLSCSQTLNHNVMYWYQQKSSQAPKLLFHYYDKDFNNEADTPDNFQSRRPNTSFCFLDIRSPGLGDTAMYLCATSSGTGAFNTIYFGEGSWLTVV.